Sequencing of this TCR beta chain was carried out in a study of blood T cell repertoires in COVID-19. Libraries were prepared by immunoSEQ multiplex PCR; TCRdb keeps only in-frame clonotypes and omits some of them. The top ten hold less than 2% of the sample, which has some 390,000 clones, around 92% seen once. The germline gives CDR1 MDHEN, CDR2 SYDVKM. V gave up 2 bases and J gave up 5 bases, with 13 bases separating them. The CDR3 runs to 15 residues. This sequence was found in a young woman who had recovered from COVID-19. This chain joins TRBV28 and TRBJ2-1; maybe TRBD2 (6 bases). Source material: PBMCs or T cells enriched from blood (not recorded which). The CDR3 region is CASSLGGLKNNEQFF. DNA for the CDR3: TGTGCCAGCAGTTTAGGGGGACTTAAAAACAATGAGCAGTTCTTC.